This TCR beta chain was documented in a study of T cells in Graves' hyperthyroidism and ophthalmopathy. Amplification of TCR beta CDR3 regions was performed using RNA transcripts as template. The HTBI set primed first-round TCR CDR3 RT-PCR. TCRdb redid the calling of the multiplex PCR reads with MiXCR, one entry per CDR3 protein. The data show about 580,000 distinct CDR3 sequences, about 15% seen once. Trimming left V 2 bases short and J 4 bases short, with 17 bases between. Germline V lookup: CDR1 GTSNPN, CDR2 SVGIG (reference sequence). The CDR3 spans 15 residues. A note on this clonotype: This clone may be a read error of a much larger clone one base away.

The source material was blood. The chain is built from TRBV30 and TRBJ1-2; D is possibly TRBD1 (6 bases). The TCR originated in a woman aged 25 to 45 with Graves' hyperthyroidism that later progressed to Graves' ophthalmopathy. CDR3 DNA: TGTGCCTGGAGTCTACTTGGGGGGCCCATCTATGGCTACACCTTC. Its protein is CAWSLLGGPIYGYTF.